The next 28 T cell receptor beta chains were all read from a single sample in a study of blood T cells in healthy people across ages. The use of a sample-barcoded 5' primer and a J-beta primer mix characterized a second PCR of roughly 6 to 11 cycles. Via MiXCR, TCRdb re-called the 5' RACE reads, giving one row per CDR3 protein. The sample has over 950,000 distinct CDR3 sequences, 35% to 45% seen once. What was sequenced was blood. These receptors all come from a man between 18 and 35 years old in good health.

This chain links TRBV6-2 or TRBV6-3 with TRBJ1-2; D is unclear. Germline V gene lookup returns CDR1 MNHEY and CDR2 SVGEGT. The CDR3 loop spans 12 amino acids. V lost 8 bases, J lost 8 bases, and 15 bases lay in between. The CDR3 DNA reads TGTGCCAGCCTTCCAAGAGTCGGAGGCTACACCTTC. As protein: CASLPRVGGYTF.

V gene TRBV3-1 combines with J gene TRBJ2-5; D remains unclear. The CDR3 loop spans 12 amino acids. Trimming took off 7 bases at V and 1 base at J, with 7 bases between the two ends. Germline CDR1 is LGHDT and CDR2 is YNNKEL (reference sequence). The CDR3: CASKLTQETQYF. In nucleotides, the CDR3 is TGTGCCAGCAAACTAACCCAAGAGACCCAGTACTTC.

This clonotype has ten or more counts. The CDR3 bases are TGTGCCAGCAGTAGAACCGGGGGAGAGACCCAGTACTTC. Translation gives CASSRTGGETQYF. This rearrangement joins TRBV27 to TRBJ2-5, with D perhaps matching TRBD2 (6 bases). V was pared by 5 bases and J by 4 bases, with 11 bases between. The CDR3 contains 13 residues. Germline CDR1 is MNHEY and CDR2 is SMNVEV (reference sequence).

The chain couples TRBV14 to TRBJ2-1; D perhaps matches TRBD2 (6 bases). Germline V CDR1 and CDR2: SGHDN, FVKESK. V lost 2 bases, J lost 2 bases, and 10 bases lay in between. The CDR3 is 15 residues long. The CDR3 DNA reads TGTGCCAGCAGCCAACGGGGGACCCCCTACAATGAGCAGTTCTTC. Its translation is CASSQRGTPYNEQFF.

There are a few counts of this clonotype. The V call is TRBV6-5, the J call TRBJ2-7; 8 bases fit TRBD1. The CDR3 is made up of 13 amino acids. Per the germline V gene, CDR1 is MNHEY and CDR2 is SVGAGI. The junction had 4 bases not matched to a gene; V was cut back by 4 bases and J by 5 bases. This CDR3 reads CASSSGGDDEQYF. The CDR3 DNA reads TGTGCCAGCAGTTCAGGGGGCGACGACGAGCAGTACTTC.

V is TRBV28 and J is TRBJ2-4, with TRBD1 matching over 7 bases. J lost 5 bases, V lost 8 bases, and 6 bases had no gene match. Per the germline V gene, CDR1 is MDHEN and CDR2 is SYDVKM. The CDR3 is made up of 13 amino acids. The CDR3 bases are TGTGCCAGCGTGGCCGGGACAGAAAACATTCAGTACTTC. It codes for CASVAGTENIQYF. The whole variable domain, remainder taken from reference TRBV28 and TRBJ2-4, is DVKVTQSSRYLVKRTGEKVFLECVQDMDHENMFWYRQDPGLGLRLIYFSYDVKMKEKGDIPEGYSVSREKKERFSLILESASTNQTSMYLCASVAGTENIQYFGAGTRLSVL.

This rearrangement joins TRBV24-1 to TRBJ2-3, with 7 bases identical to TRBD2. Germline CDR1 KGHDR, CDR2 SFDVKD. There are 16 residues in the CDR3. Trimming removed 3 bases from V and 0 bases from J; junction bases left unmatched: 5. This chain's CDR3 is CATSDPSGASTDTQYF. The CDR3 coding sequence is TGTGCCACCAGTGATCCGAGCGGGGCCAGCACAGATACGCAGTATTTT.

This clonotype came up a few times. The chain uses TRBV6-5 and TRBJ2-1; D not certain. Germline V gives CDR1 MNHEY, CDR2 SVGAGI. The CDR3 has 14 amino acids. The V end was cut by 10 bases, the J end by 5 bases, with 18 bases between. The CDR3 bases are TGTGCCACCAATCCAAATTCCGCGGACAATGAGCAGTTCTTC. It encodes CATNPNSADNEQFF.

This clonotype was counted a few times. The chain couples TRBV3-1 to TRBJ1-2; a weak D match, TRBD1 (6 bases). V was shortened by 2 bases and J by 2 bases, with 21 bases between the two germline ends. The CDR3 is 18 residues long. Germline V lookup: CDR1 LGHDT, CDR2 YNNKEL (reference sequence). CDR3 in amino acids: CASSQRATGIEGNYGYTF. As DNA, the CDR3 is TGTGCCAGCAGCCAAAGGGCGACAGGCATTGAGGGCAACTATGGCTACACCTTC.

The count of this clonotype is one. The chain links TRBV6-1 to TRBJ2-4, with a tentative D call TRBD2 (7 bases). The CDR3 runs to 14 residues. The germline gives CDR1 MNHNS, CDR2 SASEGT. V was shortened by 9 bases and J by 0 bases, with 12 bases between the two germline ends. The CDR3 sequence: CASGGGVAKNIQYF. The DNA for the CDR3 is TGTGCCAGTGGAGGGGGGGTAGCCAAAAACATTCAGTACTTC.

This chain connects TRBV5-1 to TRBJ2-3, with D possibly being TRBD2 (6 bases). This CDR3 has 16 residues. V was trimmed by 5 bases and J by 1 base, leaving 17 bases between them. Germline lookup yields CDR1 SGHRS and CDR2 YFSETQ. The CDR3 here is CASRHSAGSRTDTQYF. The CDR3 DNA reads TGCGCCAGCAGACACTCGGCGGGGTCCCGCACAGATACGCAGTATTTT.

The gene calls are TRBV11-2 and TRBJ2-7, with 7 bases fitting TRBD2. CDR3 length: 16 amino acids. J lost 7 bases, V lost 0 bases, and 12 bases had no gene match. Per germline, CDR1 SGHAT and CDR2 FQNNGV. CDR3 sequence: CASSLEAALAKDEQYF. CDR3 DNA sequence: TGTGCCAGCAGCTTAGAGGCGGCACTAGCGAAAGATGAGCAGTACTTC. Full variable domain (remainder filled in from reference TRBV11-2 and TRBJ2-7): EAGVAQSPRYKIIEKRQSVAFWCNPISGHATLYWYQQILGQGPKLLIQFQNNGVVDDSQLPKDRFSAERLKGVDSTLKIQPAKLEDSAVYLCASSLEAALAKDEQYFGPGTRLTVT.

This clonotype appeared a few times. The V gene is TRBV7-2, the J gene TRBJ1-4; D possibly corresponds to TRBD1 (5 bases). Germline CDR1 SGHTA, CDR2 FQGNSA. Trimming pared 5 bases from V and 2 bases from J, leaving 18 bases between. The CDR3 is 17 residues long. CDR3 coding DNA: TGTGCCAGCAGCCTGGGACCCCTTGGGTCCACTAATGAAAAACTGTTTTTT. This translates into CASSLGPLGSTNEKLFF.

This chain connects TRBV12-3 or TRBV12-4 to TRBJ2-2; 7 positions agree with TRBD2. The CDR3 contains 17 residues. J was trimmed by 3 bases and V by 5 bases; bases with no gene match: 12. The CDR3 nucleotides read TGTGCCAGCAGTAAGGATTGGGGGGGGACTTACACCGGGGAGCTGTTTTTT. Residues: CASSKDWGGTYTGELFF.

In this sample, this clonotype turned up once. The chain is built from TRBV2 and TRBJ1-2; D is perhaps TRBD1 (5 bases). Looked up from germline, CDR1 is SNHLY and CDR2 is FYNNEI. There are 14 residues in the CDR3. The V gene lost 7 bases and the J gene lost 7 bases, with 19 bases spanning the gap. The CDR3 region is CASTRRQTARGYTF. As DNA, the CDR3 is TGTGCCAGCACCCGGCGCCAGACAGCACGTGGCTACACCTTC.

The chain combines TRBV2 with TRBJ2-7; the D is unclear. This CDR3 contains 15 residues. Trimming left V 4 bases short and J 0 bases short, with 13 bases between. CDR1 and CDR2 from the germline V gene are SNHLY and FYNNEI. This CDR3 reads CASSAAGKSSYEQYF. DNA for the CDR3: TGTGCCAGCAGTGCAGCAGGAAAGAGCTCCTACGAGCAGTACTTC.

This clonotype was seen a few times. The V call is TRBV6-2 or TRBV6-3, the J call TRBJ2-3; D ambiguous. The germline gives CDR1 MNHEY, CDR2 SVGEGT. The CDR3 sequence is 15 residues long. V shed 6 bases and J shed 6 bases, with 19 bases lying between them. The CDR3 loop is CASSQPTWFRDTQYF. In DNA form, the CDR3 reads TGTGCCAGCAGCCAACCCACTTGGTTTCGCGATACGCAGTATTTT.

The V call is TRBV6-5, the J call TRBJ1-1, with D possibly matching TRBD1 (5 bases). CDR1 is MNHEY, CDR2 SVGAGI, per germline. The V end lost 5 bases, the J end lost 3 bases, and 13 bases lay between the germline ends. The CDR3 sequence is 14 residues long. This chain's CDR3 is CASSARVSDTEAFF. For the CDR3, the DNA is TGTGCCAGCAGTGCCAGGGTATCGGACACTGAAGCTTTCTTT.

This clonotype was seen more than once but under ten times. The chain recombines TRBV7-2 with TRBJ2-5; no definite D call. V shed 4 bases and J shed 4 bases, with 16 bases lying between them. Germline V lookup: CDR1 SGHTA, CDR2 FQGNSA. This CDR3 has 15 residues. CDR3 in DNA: TGTGCCAGCAGCTACCGATCATCCCCGGGAGAGACCCAGTACTTC. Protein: CASSYRSSPGETQYF.

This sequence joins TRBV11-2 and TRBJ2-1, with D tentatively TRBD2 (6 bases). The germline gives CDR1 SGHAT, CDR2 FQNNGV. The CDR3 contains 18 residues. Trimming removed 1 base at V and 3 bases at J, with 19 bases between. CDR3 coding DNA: TGTGCCAGCAGCTTAGGGCCGGGAGCAAATAAAGGCTACAATGAGCAGTTCTTC. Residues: CASSLGPGANKGYNEQFF.

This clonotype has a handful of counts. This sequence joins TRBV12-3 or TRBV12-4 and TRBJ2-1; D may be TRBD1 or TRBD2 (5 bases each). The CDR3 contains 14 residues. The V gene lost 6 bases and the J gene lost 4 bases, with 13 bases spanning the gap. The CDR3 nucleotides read TGTGCCAGCAGACGAGGGCAGGGATACAATGAGCAGTTCTTC. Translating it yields CASRRGQGYNEQFF.

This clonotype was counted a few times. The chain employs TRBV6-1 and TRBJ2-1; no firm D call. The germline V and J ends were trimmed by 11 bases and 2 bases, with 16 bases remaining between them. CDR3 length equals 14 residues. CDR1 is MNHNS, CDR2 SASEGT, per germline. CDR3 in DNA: TGTGCCTTAGACCCGGACGGACCCTACAATGAGCAGTTCTTC. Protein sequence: CALDPDGPYNEQFF.

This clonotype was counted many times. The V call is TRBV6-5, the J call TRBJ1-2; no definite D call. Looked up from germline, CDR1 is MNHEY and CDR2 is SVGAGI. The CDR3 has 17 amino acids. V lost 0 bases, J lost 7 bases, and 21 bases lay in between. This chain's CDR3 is CASSYSMDPTFGRGYTF. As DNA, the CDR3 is TGTGCCAGCAGTTACTCGATGGACCCTACTTTTGGTCGTGGCTACACCTTC.

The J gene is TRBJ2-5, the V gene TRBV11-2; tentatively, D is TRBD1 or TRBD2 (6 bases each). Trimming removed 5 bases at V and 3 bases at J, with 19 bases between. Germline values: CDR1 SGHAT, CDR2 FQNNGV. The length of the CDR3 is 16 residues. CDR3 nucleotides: TGTGCCAGCAGCCCCCGTAGGGGGGTGGCTGAAGAGACCCAGTACTTC. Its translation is CASSPRRGVAEETQYF.

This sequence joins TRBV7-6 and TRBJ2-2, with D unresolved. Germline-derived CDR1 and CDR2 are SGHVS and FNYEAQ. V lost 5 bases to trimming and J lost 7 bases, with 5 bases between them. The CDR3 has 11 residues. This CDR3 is CASSPIGELFF. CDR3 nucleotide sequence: TGTGCCAGCAGCCCAATCGGGGAGCTGTTTTTT.

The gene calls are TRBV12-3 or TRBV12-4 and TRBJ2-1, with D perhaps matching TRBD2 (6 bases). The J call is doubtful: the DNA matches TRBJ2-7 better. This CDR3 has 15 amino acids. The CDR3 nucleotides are TGTGCCAGCAGCCGGGGGTTACGGCCCTACAATGAGCAGTACTTC. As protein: CASSRGLRPYNEQYF.

The DNA for the CDR3 is TGTGCCAGCAGCTTAGCTGGCGACAGCTACAATGAGCAGTACTTC. As protein: CASSLAGDSYNEQYF. The chain employs TRBV7-9 and TRBJ2-5; tentatively, D is TRBD1 (5 bases). The CDR3 consists of 15 residues. V gave up 0 bases and J gave up 11 bases, with 19 bases separating them. CDR1 is SEHNR and CDR2 is FQNEAQ in the germline V gene (reference sequence).

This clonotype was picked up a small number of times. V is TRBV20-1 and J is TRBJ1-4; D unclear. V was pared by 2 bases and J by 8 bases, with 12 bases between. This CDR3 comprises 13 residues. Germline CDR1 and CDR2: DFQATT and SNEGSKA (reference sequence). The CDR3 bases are TGCAGTGCTAGACACGTAGGCGGCGAAAAACTGTTTTTT. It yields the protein CSARHVGGEKLFF.